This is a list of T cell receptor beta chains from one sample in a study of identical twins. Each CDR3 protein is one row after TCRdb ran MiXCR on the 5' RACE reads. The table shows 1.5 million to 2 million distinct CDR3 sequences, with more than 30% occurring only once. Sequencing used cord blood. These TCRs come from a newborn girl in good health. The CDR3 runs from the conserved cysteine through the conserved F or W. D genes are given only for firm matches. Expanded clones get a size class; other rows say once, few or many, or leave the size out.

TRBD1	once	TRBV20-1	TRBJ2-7	TGCAGTGCTAGATCCCGGACAGGGCCCAATGAGCAGTACTTC	CSARSRTGPNEQYF
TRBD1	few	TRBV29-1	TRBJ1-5	TGCAGCGTGGGAACAGGGGGAAGGAGCAATCAGCCCCAGCATTTT	CSVGTGGRSNQPQHF
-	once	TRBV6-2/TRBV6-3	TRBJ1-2	TGTGCCGGCAGTTCGTCTCCCGGCTACACCTTC	CAGSSSPGYTF
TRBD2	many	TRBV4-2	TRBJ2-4	TGTGCCAGCAGCCAAGAACTAGCGGCCAGGGCGGACATTCAGTACTTC	CASSQELAARADIQYF
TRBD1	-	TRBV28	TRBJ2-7	TGTGCCAGCAGCCTAGAGAGGGGGCGCTCCTCCTACGAGCAGTACTTC	CASSLERGRSSYEQYF
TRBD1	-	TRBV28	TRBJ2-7	TGTGCCAGCAGGTACGGGACAGTCTACGAGCAGTACTTC	CASRYGTVYEQYF
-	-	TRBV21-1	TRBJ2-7	TGTGCCAGCAGCAAATTCGGGGTTTACGAGCAGTACTTC	CASSKFGVYEQYF
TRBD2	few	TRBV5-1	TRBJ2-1	TGCGCCAGCAGCTTAAGGACTAGCCGGAATGAGCAGTTCTTC	CASSLRTSRNEQFF
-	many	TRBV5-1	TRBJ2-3	TGTGCCAGCAGCCCTTCCGGGGGTAGCACAGATACGCAGTATTTT	CASSPSGGSTDTQYF
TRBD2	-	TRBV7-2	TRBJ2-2	TGTGCCAGCAGCAAACTCCGGACTAGCGACACCGGGGAGCTGTTTTTT	CASSKLRTSDTGELFF
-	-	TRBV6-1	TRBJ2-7	TGTGCCAGCACCCCCACGGTCCGGGACACCTACGAGCAGTACTTC	CASTPTVRDTYEQYF
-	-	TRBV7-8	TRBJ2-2	TGTGCCAGCAGCTTAGCGGCCCCCTACACCGCCGGGGAGCTGTTTTTT	CASSLAAPYTAGELFF
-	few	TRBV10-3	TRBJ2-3	TGTGCCATCAGTGAGTCGAAGCTGGCAGATACGCAGTATTTT	CAISESKLADTQYF
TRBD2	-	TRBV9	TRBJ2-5	TGTGCCAGCAGCCGGGGGGGTCGGCAAGAGACCCAGTACTTC	CASSRGGRQETQYF
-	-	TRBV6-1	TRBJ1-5	TGTGCCACCCAATTGGACAGTCTGCATCAGCCTCAGCATTTT	CATQLDSLHQPQHF
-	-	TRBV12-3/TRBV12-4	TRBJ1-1	TGTGCCAGCAGTTCCCGCCAGGGCCCCTACACTGAAGCTTTCTTT	CASSSRQGPYTEAFF
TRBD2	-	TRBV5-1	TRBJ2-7	TGCGCCAGCAGCCTTCTGCCGGGAGGGTCCTACGAGGAGTACTTC	CASSLLPGGSYEEYF
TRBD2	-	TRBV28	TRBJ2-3	TGTGCCAGCAGACTAGCGGGAGACATGAATACGCAGTATTTT	CASRLAGDMNTQYF
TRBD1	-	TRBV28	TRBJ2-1	TGTGCCAGCAGTTTATCTGGACAGGGGTCCTACAATGAGCAGTTCTTC	CASSLSGQGSYNEQFF
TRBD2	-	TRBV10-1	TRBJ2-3	TGCGCCAGCAGTGAGGGGACTACTAGCACAGATACGCAGTATTTT	CASSEGTTSTDTQYF
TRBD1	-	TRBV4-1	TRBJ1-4	TGCGCCAGCAGCCAAGAAATTAAACTACAGGGGACGAATGAAAAACTGTTTTTT	CASSQEIKLQGTNEKLFF
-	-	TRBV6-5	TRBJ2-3	TGTGCCAGCAGTTACCGGGAGTCGGCAGATACGCAGTATTTT	CASSYRESADTQYF
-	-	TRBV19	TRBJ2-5	TGTGCCACCGGCACGGCAGGGGTAGAGACCCAGTACTTC	CATGTAGVETQYF
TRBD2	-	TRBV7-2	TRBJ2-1	TGTGCCAGCAGCTTAGCGCGGGAGACCTACAATGAGCAGTTCTTC	CASSLARETYNEQFF
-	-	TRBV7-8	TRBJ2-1	TGTGCCAGCAGCTTAGCGTCTAGGAACAATGAGCAGTTCTTC	CASSLASRNNEQFF
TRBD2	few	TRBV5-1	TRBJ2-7	TGCGCCAGCAGCTACGGGATTAGCGGGAGGTGGGTCTACGAGCAGTACTTC	CASSYGISGRWVYEQYF
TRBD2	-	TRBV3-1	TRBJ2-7	TGTGCCAGCAGCAGGCTAGCGGGGTCCCCTACCTACGAGCAGTACTTC	CASSRLAGSPTYEQYF
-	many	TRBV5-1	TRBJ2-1	TGCGCCAGCAGCTTGCGTACGGGGGCCAACTACAATGAGCAGTTCTTC	CASSLRTGANYNEQFF
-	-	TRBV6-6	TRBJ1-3	TGTGCCAGCAGTTACACAGGCGGGGGAAACACCATATATTTT	CASSYTGGGNTIYF
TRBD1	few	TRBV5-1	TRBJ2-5	TGCGCCAGCAGCTTATTGGGCAGGGGGCGATTAGAAGAGACCCAGTACTTC	CASSLLGRGRLEETQYF
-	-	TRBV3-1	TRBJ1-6	TGTGCCAGCAGCCAAGACCGCGGGAATAATTCACCCCTCCACTTT	CASSQDRGNNSPLHF
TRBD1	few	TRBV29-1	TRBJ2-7	TGCAGCGTTGCAGGGGGAGCCTACAATGAGCAGTACTTC	CSVAGGAYNEQYF
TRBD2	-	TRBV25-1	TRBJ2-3	TGTGCCAGCACCCCAACTAGCGGGAGAGGGGGTAGCACAGATACGCAGTATTTT	CASTPTSGRGGSTDTQYF
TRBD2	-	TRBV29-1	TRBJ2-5	TGCAGCCCACGGACTAGCGGGGAGACCCAGTACTTC	CSPRTSGETQYF
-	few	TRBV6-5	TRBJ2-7	TGTGCCAGCAGTTACTCGAAGGGGGGAACGTACGAGCAGTACTTC	CASSYSKGGTYEQYF
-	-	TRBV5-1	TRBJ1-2	TGCGCCAGCGGCTCCTTGACGGCGAACTACACCTTC	CASGSLTANYTF
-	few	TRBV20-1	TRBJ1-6	TGCAGTGCTAGACACACAGGGACCTATAATTCACCCCTCCACTTT	CSARHTGTYNSPLHF
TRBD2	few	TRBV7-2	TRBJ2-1	TGTGCCAGCAGCTTTCAAGCGGGGGGGTTTATCGCCTACAATGAGCAGTTCTTC	CASSFQAGGFIAYNEQFF
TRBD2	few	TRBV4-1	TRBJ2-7	TGCGCCAGCAGCCAGACTAGCGGGAGGCCTCGCTCCTACGAGCAGTACTTC	CASSQTSGRPRSYEQYF
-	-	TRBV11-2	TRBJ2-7	TGTGCCAGCAGTAATTGGTGGGACGGACACTACGAGCAGTACTTC	CASSNWWDGHYEQYF